These 26 T cell receptor beta chains share one sample of origin, sequenced in a study of T-cell memory formation after mild COVID-19. TCRdb reprocessed the 5' RACE reads via MiXCR and lists one record per CDR3 protein. Of 120,000 or so distinct CDR3 sequences detected, 15% to 20% appear once; the ten largest clones hold around 4.8%. Sequencing used PBMCs or a T cell subset sorted from them (not recorded which). These receptors were collected from a man between 18 and 29 years old who had mild COVID-19 (a few samples of this study predate the infection). Cell type and time point are not known.

The chain is built from TRBV11-2 and TRBJ2-3; 7 bases fit TRBD1. This CDR3 has 16 amino acids. V lost 5 bases to trimming and J lost 3 bases; unmatched junction nucleotides: 11. Germline V gene lookup returns CDR1 SGHAT and CDR2 FQNNGV. The CDR3 is CASSSIKQGRTDTQYF. DNA for the CDR3: TGTGCCAGCAGCAGCATTAAACAGGGGAGAACAGATACGCAGTATTTT.

This chain connects TRBV5-1 to TRBJ2-5, with D uncertain. The CDR3 runs to 14 residues. Germline V gives CDR1 SGHRS, CDR2 YFSETQ. Trimming took off 4 bases at V and 5 bases at J, with 15 bases between the two ends. The CDR3 nucleotides are TGCGCCAGCAGCAACACGGTCGTCGGCGAGACCCAGTACTTC. Amino acids: CASSNTVVGETQYF.

The J gene is TRBJ1-5, the V gene TRBV7-2; 7 positions match TRBD1. J gave up 6 bases and V 2 bases, and 4 bases lay outside the gene matches. The germline gives CDR1 SGHTA, CDR2 FQGNSA. This CDR3 is 14 amino acids long. The CDR3 bases are TGTGCCAGCAGCTTACGAGGGGGCCGTCAGCCCCAGCATTTT. Translation: CASSLRGGRQPQHF.

This clonotype has more than one count but fewer than ten. J is TRBJ1-1 and V is TRBV29-1; 9 bases are a match to TRBD1. CDR1 is SQVTM and CDR2 is ANQGSEA in the germline V gene. This CDR3 has 15 residues. The junction had 12 bases not matched to a gene; V was cut back by 7 bases and J by 3 bases. The CDR3 sequence: CSAGTGFAWDTEAFF. The CDR3 region has the DNA TGCAGCGCCGGGACAGGGTTCGCTTGGGACACTGAAGCTTTCTTT. The variable domain in full, with the rest retrieved from reference TRBV29-1 and TRBJ1-1, is SAVISQKPSRDICQRGTSLTIQCQVDSQVTMMFWYRQQPGQSLTLIATANQGSEATYESGFVIDKFPISRPNLTFSTLTVSNMSPEDSSIYLCSAGTGFAWDTEAFFGQGTRLTVV.

V is TRBV5-1 and J is TRBJ1-3; D gene ambiguous. V lost 4 bases and J lost 0, with 11 bases in between. The germline gives CDR1 SGHRS, CDR2 YFSETQ. This CDR3 has 15 residues. CDR3 amino acids: CASSPRSDSGNTIYF. Written as DNA, the CDR3 is TGCGCCAGCAGCCCCCGGTCGGACTCTGGAAACACCATATATTTT.

V and J are TRBV4-1 and TRBJ2-5, with D perhaps matching TRBD1 or TRBD2 (5 bases each). The CDR3 loop spans 15 amino acids. Germline V gene sequence: CDR1 MGHRA, CDR2 YSYEKL. Trimming stripped 1 base from V and 5 bases from J, with 14 bases between. The CDR3 region is CASSQAGSGTETQYF. The CDR3 DNA sequence: TGCGCCAGCAGCCAAGCCGGCTCCGGGACGGAGACCCAGTACTTC.

This clonotype turned up a few times. This rearrangement joins TRBV24-1 to TRBJ1-2, with a possible D match to TRBD1 (5 bases). Germline CDR1 KGHDR, CDR2 SFDVKD. The CDR3 is made up of 13 amino acids. Trimming cost V 3 bases and J 5 bases, with 9 bases left between them. CDR3 nucleotides: TGTGCCACCAGTGATGGTCAGGGTTATGGCTACACCTTC. It specifies CATSDGQGYGYTF.

The chain uses TRBV11-2 and TRBJ2-7; no clear D. V lost 5 bases and J 2 bases, leaving 13 bases between the germline ends. The CDR3 consists of 14 residues. Germline V lookup: CDR1 SGHAT, CDR2 FQNNGV. The CDR3 DNA sequence: TGTGCCAGCAGCGCCGTAGCACGACCCTACGAGCAGTACTTC. Its protein is CASSAVARPYEQYF.

There are many counts of this clonotype. The chain uses TRBV6-5 and TRBJ2-1; 11 nucleotides line up with TRBD1. The J segment lost 6 bases and the V segment lost 0 bases, leaving 7 bases of the junction unmatched. CDR1 is MNHEY and CDR2 is SVGAGI in the germline V gene. The CDR3 runs 17 residues. CDR3 sequence (DNA): TGTGCCAGCAGTTACTCCCCAGGGACAGGGGGAGTCAATGAGCAGTTCTTC. This encodes CASSYSPGTGGVNEQFF.

In this sample, this clonotype turned up a few times. The chain recombines TRBV7-9 with TRBJ1-1; unclear D gene. Trimming took 2 bases from V and 4 from J, leaving 8 bases between them. Germline CDR1 SEHNR, CDR2 FQNEAQ (reference sequence). This CDR3 comprises 13 residues. The CDR3 bases are TGTGCCAGCAGCTTACAGGTTGGCACTGAAGCTTTCTTT. Translated, it gives CASSLQVGTEAFF.

The chain couples TRBV9 to TRBJ2-2; D uncertain. V was trimmed by 8 bases and J by 4 bases, leaving 21 bases between them. Germline CDR1 SGDLS, CDR2 YYNGEE. This CDR3 is 16 amino acids long. DNA of the CDR3: TGTGCCAGAAGCCCCCGGGCTCTCCCGGGCACCGGGGAGCTGTTTTTT. Protein: CARSPRALPGTGELFF.

In this sample, this clonotype turned up a few times. A junction boundary mismatches the germline segment, possibly from a read error. The J gene is TRBJ2-3, the V gene TRBV7-7; 7 nucleotides line up with TRBD2. In germline, CDR1 is SSHAT, CDR2 FNYEAQ (reference sequence). This CDR3 comprises 15 residues. The CDR3 nucleotides read TGTGCTAGCAGCTTGGGGGGGACTATCACAGATACGCAGTATTTT. Its translation: CASSLGGTITDTQYF.

In its sample, this clonotype was seen a few times. V and J are TRBV9 and TRBJ2-2; either TRBD1 or TRBD2 may supply D (6 bases each). The germline V gene has CDR1 SGDLS and CDR2 YYNGEE. Trimming took 3 bases from V and 4 from J, leaving 13 bases between them. This CDR3 spans 15 amino acids. The CDR3 DNA reads as TGTGCCAGCAGCGCCCGGTCGGGGGCCACCGGGGAGCTGTTTTTT. This gives the protein CASSARSGATGELFF.

The V and J genes are TRBV5-1 and TRBJ2-3; TRBD2 matches at 10 bases. Trimming took 0 bases from V and 2 from J; bases not matched to a gene: 6. The germline V gene has CDR1 SGHRS and CDR2 YFSETQ. The CDR3 runs to 17 residues. The CDR3 coding sequence is TGCGCCAGCAGCTTGGCCCCAGCGGGGGGGTCCACAGATACGCAGTATTTT. Encoded protein: CASSLAPAGGSTDTQYF.

In its sample, this clonotype was seen a few times. The V gene is TRBV6-5, the J gene TRBJ2-7, with 13 bases matching TRBD2. Germline loops: CDR1 MNHEY, CDR2 SVGAGI. The CDR3 spans 14 residues. Trimming cost V 8 bases and J 5 bases; bases outside gene matches: 6. CDR3 DNA sequence: TGTGCCAGCCGACCGGGACTAGCGGGGAACGAGCAGTACTTC. Translation gives CASRPGLAGNEQYF.

This clonotype was counted ten times or more. V usage is TRBV5-6 and J usage is TRBJ2-7, with D uncertain. V lost 0 bases and J lost 5, with 15 bases in between. In germline, CDR1 is SGHDT, CDR2 YYEEEE. The CDR3 contains 15 residues. Here the CDR3 DNA reads TGTGCCAGCAGCTTGGTGGGGAACGACGTCGACGAGCAGTACGTC. Translation: CASSLVGNDVDEQYV.

The sample holds a few counts of this clonotype. V is TRBV4-1 and J is TRBJ2-4, with D possibly TRBD1 on 5 matching bases. There are 13 residues in the CDR3. V lost 1 base and J 8 bases, leaving 9 bases between the germline ends. Germline loops: CDR1 MGHRA, CDR2 YSYEKL. The CDR3, as DNA: TGCGCCAGCAGCCAAGCACAGGTCCACATTCAGTACTTC. Protein: CASSQAQVHIQYF.

The CDR3 sequence is CASSPQWGGLGEQYF. CDR3 DNA sequence: TGTGCCAGCTCACCCCAGTGGGGGGGTTTAGGCGAGCAGTACTTC. The chain recombines TRBV18 with TRBJ2-7; TRBD2 aligns across 7 bases. The CDR3 runs 15 residues. Germline CDR1 reads KGHSH; CDR2 reads LQKENI. V dropped 3 bases and J dropped 6; count of bases not matched to a gene: 11.

This chain uses TRBV5-1 with TRBJ1-1, with TRBD1 identical over 7 bases. CDR3 length equals 15 residues. V lost 0 bases, J lost 7 bases, and 9 bases stayed unmatched. The germline CDR1 and CDR2 sequences are SGHRS and YFSETQ. CDR3 DNA sequence: TGCGCCAGCAGCTTGGCCCCGGCACAGGGGATTGAAGCTTTCTTT. The encoded protein is CASSLAPAQGIEAFF.

The sample holds many counts of this clonotype. The chain recombines TRBV4-1 with TRBJ2-3, with D perhaps matching TRBD2 (5 bases). CDR1 and CDR2 from the germline V gene are MGHRA and YSYEKL. The CDR3 contains 12 residues. Trimming pared 5 bases from V and 4 bases from J, leaving 7 bases between. CDR3: CASSGSPDTQYF. In nucleotides, the CDR3 is TGCGCCAGCAGCGGGAGTCCAGATACGCAGTATTTT.

This clonotype occurred a few times. The V gene is TRBV24-1, the J gene TRBJ2-3; D is uncertain. The CDR3 totals 14 residues. Between the trimmed V and J ends, which lost 10 bases and 2 bases, there was a span of 15 bases. Germline CDR1 is KGHDR and CDR2 is SFDVKD. For the CDR3, the DNA is TGTGCCACTTCAGTAGGCTACTTCACAGATACGCAGTATTTT. It yields the protein CATSVGYFTDTQYF.

This sequence joins TRBV12-3 or TRBV12-4 and TRBJ2-7; 8 positions agree with TRBD1. This CDR3 region has 13 residues. With 2 bases clipped from V and 7 bases from J, the junction kept 4 bases outside the gene matches. The CDR3 reads CASSLLRGREQYF. The CDR3 bases are TGTGCCAGCAGTTTACTCAGGGGGCGAGAGCAGTACTTC.

CDR3 region: CAIEASGGSGGTDTQYF. The CDR3 DNA reads TGTGCCATCGAGGCTAGCGGGGGCTCTGGGGGCACAGATACGCAGTATTTT. The chain has TRBV10-3 and TRBJ2-3; TRBD2 aligns across 10 bases. This CDR3 is 17 amino acids long. V lost 8 bases to trimming and J lost 1 base; unmatched junction nucleotides: 12. Germline CDR1 and CDR2: ENHRY and SYGVKD.

The chain links TRBV6-2 or TRBV6-3 to TRBJ1-1; the D gene is possibly TRBD1 (5 bases). The germline V and J ends were trimmed by 2 bases and 0 bases, with 10 bases remaining between them. The germline gives CDR1 MNHEY, CDR2 SVGEGT. The CDR3 is made up of 15 amino acids. Written as DNA, the CDR3 is TGTGCCAGCAGTTACCATGGGGCAGTGAACACTGAAGCTTTCTTT. Protein product: CASSYHGAVNTEAFF.

The chain has TRBV5-5 and TRBJ2-1; 7 bases are a match to TRBD1. The CDR3 is made up of 18 amino acids. With V trimmed by 4 bases and J by 6 bases, 19 bases remained unmatched. From germline, CDR1 is SGHKS and CDR2 YYEKEE (reference sequence). The CDR3 nucleotides are TGTGCCAGCAGCCCTATATTTGATGCGACAGGGAATGTCAATGAGCAGTTCTTC. Protein: CASSPIFDATGNVNEQFF.

The V call is TRBV4-3, the J call TRBJ2-1; perhaps TRBD1 as D (5 bases). Trimming removed 0 bases from V and 0 bases from J, with 9 bases in between. CDR3 size: 16 residues. Germline CDR1 reads LGHNA; CDR2 reads YSLEER. This CDR3 is CASSQDLGHSYNEQFF. The CDR3 DNA sequence: TGCGCCAGCAGCCAAGATCTGGGGCACTCCTACAATGAGCAGTTCTTC.